Listed below are T cell receptor beta chains from one sample, sequenced in a study of shared clonotypes between healthy human individuals. Using immunoSEQ multiplex PCR, the repertoire was profiled, and TCRdb retains in-frame clones only, with some absent. The sample includes 2.3 million or so clones, 85% to 95% of them seen just once. The sequenced sample consisted of naive CD4+ T cells from PBMCs. Receptors were obtained from a man aged 18 to 29 in good health. Some clones in this sample may be carry-over from other donors' samples. CDR3s include the opening cysteine and the closing phenylalanine or tryptophan. A D gene is named only where the DNA matches it firmly. Size is omitted from some rows. Given values are once, few, many or a class for expanded clones.

TRBV6-1	.	.	TRBJ2-3	TGTGCCAGCCACCCCTACCGGGCTAGCACAGATACGCAGTATTTT	CASHPYRASTDTQYF
TRBV15	.	.	TRBJ2-7	TGTGCCACCAGCAGAGACACTGGCGGCCTTTTCTACGAGCAGTACTTC	CATSRDTGGLFYEQYF
TRBV25-1	.	.	TRBJ2-1	TGTGCCAGCAGTGTTAGCGGTAAACTTTACAATGAGCAGTTCTTC	CASSVSGKLYNEQFF
TRBV5-1	.	.	TRBJ1-2	TGCGCCAGCAGCCCCTACCCTCGTTTTGACGAGGGGGGCTACACCTTC	CASSPYPRFDEGGYTF
TRBV6-6	.	.	TRBJ2-5	TGTGCCAGCAGTTACGGGTACCAAGAGACCCAGTACTTC	CASSYGYQETQYF
TRBV7-2	.	.	TRBJ1-5	TGTGCCAGCAGCTTAGGACAGGCAACGGGGCAGCCCCAGCATTTT	CASSLGQATGQPQHF
TRBV28	.	.	TRBJ1-5	TGTGCCAGCAGTCCCCACCTACATCAGCCCCAGCATTTT	CASSPHLHQPQHF
TRBV28	.	.	TRBJ2-1	TGTGCCAGCAGTTTACCCCTAGGCAATGAGCAGTTCTTC	CASSLPLGNEQFF
TRBV2	TRBD2	.	TRBJ2-7	TGTGCCACCTCGGGGACTAGCGGACTCGAGCAGTACTTC	CATSGTSGLEQYF
TRBV7-8	TRBD1	.	TRBJ2-2	TGTGCCAGCAGCCCCAGGAGGACAGGAATACACACCGGGGAGCTGTTTTTT	CASSPRRTGIHTGELFF
TRBV7-2	.	.	TRBJ2-7	TGTGCCAGCAGCTTTATCATTGGGCTTGGCTACGAGCAGTACTTC	CASSFIIGLGYEQYF
TRBV2	.	.	TRBJ1-2	TGTGCCAGCAGATTTGGGGGCAGTGGCTACACCTTC	CASRFGGSGYTF
TRBV27	.	.	TRBJ1-2	TGTGCCAGCAGTTTATCATGGCAGACCACCTTCTATGGCTACACCTTC	CASSLSWQTTFYGYTF
TRBV28	.	.	TRBJ1-2	TGTGCCAGCAGGACAGAAACTAACTATGGCTACACCTTC	CASRTETNYGYTF
TRBV15	TRBD2	.	TRBJ2-1	TGTGCCACCAGCAAACCACTAGCGGGAGCTGCCGAGCAGTTCTTC	CATSKPLAGAAEQFF
TRBV6-7	.	.	TRBJ2-5	TGTGCCAGCAGTTACGGGGCCACAGAGACCCAGTACTTC	CASSYGATETQYF
TRBV18	TRBD2	.	TRBJ2-1	TGTGCCAGCTCAAGGACTAGCGGGAGTGGGAATGAGCAGTTCTTC	CASSRTSGSGNEQFF
TRBV30	TRBD2	.	TRBJ2-5	TGTGCCTGGAGTGTTTGGCTAGCGGGAAGTGAAGAGACCCAGTACTTC	CAWSVWLAGSEETQYF
TRBV28	.	.	TRBJ1-1	TGTGCCAGCAGTCCCCCAAGGAGAACTGAAGCTTTCTTT	CASSPPRRTEAFF
TRBV7-9	.	.	TRBJ1-1	TGTGCCAGCAGCCTCCTGACGGCTGGGCTTGAAGCTTTCTTT	CASSLLTAGLEAFF
TRBV28	TRBD1	once	TRBJ2-1	TGTGCCAGCAGTTTATTAGGTAGGGGACAGCTGAATGAGCAGTTCTTC	CASSLLGRGQLNEQFF
TRBV18	.	.	TRBJ2-1	TGTGCCAGCTCACTAGTGGGTGGTGTCGATGAGCAGTTCTTC	CASSLVGGVDEQFF
TRBV7-9	.	.	TRBJ1-2	TGTGCCAGCAGCCTCCCCGGGACACAGGTTTATGGCTACACCTTC	CASSLPGTQVYGYTF
TRBV4-2	.	.	TRBJ2-3	TGTGCCAGCAGCTTGGGGTTTGGTGCTAGCACAGATACGCAGTATTTT	CASSLGFGASTDTQYF
TRBV4-1	TRBD1	once	TRBJ1-2	TGCGCCAGCAGCCACCACCCGGGACAGGGTATTGATCGCTACACCTTC	CASSHHPGQGIDRYTF
TRBV7-8	.	.	TRBJ2-3	TGTGCCAGCAGCTACCCCAGGGGCGGGAGCACAGATACGCAGTATTTT	CASSYPRGGSTDTQYF
TRBV5-1	.	.	TRBJ2-7	TGCGCCAGCAGCCCCGACACCGGGGGCTCCAACGAGCAGTACTTC	CASSPDTGGSNEQYF
TRBV5-4	TRBD1	.	TRBJ2-2	TGTGCCAGCAGCCAGCGACAGGGGGCGGGCACCGGGGAGCTGTTTTTT	CASSQRQGAGTGELFF
TRBV29-1	.	.	TRBJ1-1	TGCAGCGTTGGGGGATGGGTCACTGAAGCTTTCTTT	CSVGGWVTEAFF
TRBV6-5	.	.	TRBJ1-5	TGTGCCAGCAGTGCCCTCCGGGGAGGCAATCAGCCCCAGCATTTT	CASSALRGGNQPQHF
TRBV7-9	TRBD2	.	TRBJ2-1	TGTGCCAGCAGCTTGGGGACTAGCGGGCTGTACTCCTACAATGAGCAGTTCTTC	CASSLGTSGLYSYNEQFF
TRBV29-1	.	.	TRBJ1-5	TGCAGCGTCAGGGACTCGGATCAGCCCCAGCATTTT	CSVRDSDQPQHF
TRBV7-3	.	.	TRBJ1-1	TGTGCCAGCAGCTTAAGCGCAGGCATGAACACTGAAGCTTTCTTT	CASSLSAGMNTEAFF
TRBV6-5	.	.	TRBJ1-2	TGTGCCAGCAGCTGGACAGCTTTTAACTATGGCTACACCTTC	CASSWTAFNYGYTF
TRBV5-4	TRBD1	.	TRBJ2-4	TGTGCCAGCAGCGGTGGACAGGGCAGGAACATTCAGTACTTC	CASSGGQGRNIQYF
TRBV7-7	.	.	TRBJ2-7	TGTGCCAGCAGCTTAGCGGGAGTAGGCCACGAGCAGTACTTC	CASSLAGVGHEQYF
TRBV5-6	TRBD1	.	TRBJ2-7	TGTGCCAGCAGCGTAAACAGGGGATCCGAGCAGTACTTC	CASSVNRGSEQYF
TRBV27	TRBD1	.	TRBJ2-3	TGTGCCACCAAGGGACAGGGCGCAGATACGCAGTATTTT	CATKGQGADTQYF
TRBV5-1	.	.	TRBJ1-4	TGCGCCAGCAGCTTGGGGACAGTGGAGGCGAGAGAAAAACTGTTTTTT	CASSLGTVEAREKLFF
TRBV19	TRBD1	.	TRBJ1-1	TGTGCCAGTAGTCCCGGTACACAGGGGTACACTGAAGCTTTCTTT	CASSPGTQGYTEAFF
TRBV27	.	.	TRBJ2-7	TGTGCCAGCAGTTTGGCATTCTCCTACGAGCAGTACTTC	CASSLAFSYEQYF
TRBV9	TRBD1	.	TRBJ1-5	TGTGCCAGCAGCGTGACAGGGGGAGGTCAGCCCCAGCATTTT	CASSVTGGGQPQHF